Each of the 5 T cell receptor beta chains below was sequenced from the same sample in a study of post-analysis software for immune sequencing data. The study, taken as a whole, reports: Five TRBV segments, TRBV5-6, TRBV5-1 and TRBV20-1 among them, were found more frequent in patients than controls.

Unique-molecular-identifier-tagged TCR beta cDNA libraries were used. Each CDR3 protein gets one entry after TCRdb re-called the PCR reads with MiXCR. The sample holds hundreds of thousands of distinct CDR3 sequences, 30% seen once. These receptors' targets are unknown. Sequenced: blood. The receptors stem from a girl aged 5 to 17 with multiple sclerosis.

This clonotype was picked up many times. The V call is TRBV5-1, the J call TRBJ1-2; D may be TRBD1 (5 bases). Germline V lookup: CDR1 SGHRS, CDR2 YFSETQ. The CDR3 totals 16 residues. V was trimmed by 4 bases and J by 5 bases, leaving 21 bases between them. CDR3 region: CASSLEPQGSQYGYTF. CDR3 nucleotides: TGCGCCAGCAGCCTAGAACCTCAGGGTAGTCAGTATGGCTACACCTTC.

The V gene is TRBV12-3 or TRBV12-4, the J gene TRBJ2-3; the D is unclear. This CDR3 has 16 amino acids. The V end was cut by 2 bases, the J end by 1 base, with 13 bases between. The CDR3 sequence is CASSLSPPLGTDTQYF. The CDR3 DNA follows: TGTGCCAGCAGTTTAAGTCCCCCACTGGGCACAGATACGCAGTATTTT.

This chain uses TRBV20-1 with TRBJ1-5, with D tentatively TRBD1 (6 bases). The CDR3 consists of 10 residues. The V gene's germline CDR1 is DFQATT and CDR2 SNEGSKA (reference sequence). Trimming left V 6 bases short and J 11 bases short, with 11 bases between. The CDR3 DNA follows: TGCAGTGCGCACGACAGGTCCCAGCATTTT. It codes for CSAHDRSQHF.

Concerning this clonotype itself: The germline gene is not matched at one end of the junction; a read error may be the cause. The chain has TRBV27 and TRBJ2-7; the D is unclear. The germline V gene encodes CDR1 MNHEY and CDR2 SMNVEV (reference sequence). CDR3 length equals 14 residues. This CDR3 reads CVSSSGWASYEQYF. The CDR3 coding sequence is TGTGTCAGCAGTAGTGGTTGGGCCTCCTACGAGCAGTACTTC.

V and J are TRBV6-1 and TRBJ2-2; D not resolved. V gave up 3 bases and J gave up 2 bases, with 7 bases separating them. This CDR3 contains 14 residues. Germline assignment: CDR1 MNHNS and CDR2 SASEGT. The CDR3 bases are TGTGCCAGCAGTGACCACCAAAACACCGGGGAGCTGTTTTTT. It specifies CASSDHQNTGELFF.